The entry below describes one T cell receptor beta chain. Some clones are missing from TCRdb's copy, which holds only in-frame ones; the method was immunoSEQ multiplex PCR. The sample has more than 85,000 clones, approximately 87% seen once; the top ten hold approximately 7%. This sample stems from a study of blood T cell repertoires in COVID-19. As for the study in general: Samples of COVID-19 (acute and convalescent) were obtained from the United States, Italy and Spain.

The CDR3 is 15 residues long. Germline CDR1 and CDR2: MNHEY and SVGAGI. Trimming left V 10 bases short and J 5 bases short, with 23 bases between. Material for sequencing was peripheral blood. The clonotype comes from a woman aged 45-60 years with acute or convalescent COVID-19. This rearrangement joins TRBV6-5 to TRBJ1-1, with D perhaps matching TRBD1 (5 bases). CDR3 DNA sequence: TGTGCCACCCAACCCGGCAGATCAGGGAAGACTGAAGCTTTCTTT. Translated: CATQPGRSGKTEAFF.